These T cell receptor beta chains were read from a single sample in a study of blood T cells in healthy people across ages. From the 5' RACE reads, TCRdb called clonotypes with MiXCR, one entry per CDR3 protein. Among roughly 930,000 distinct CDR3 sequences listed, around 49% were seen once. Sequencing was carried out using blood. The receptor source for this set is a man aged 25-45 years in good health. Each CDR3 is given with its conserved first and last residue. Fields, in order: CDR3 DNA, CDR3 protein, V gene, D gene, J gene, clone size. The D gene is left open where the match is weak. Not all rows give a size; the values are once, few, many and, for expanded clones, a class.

TGCGCCAGCAGCCAAGAGATGACTATAGAATATGGCTACACCTTC CASSQEMTIEYGYTF TRBV4-3 NA TRBJ1-2 few
TGCAGGAAACCACGGGACAGGTCCATAAACATTCAGTACTTC CRKPRDRSINIQYF TRBV20-1 TRBD1 TRBJ2-4 NA
TGCAGTGCCAGAACAGGGGGTAGCGGAGCTTTCTTT CSARTGGSGAFF TRBV29-1 TRBD1 TRBJ1-1 many
TGTGCCAGCAGCTGGGGCTTCGCCGATGAGCAGTACTTC CASSWGFADEQYF TRBV7-2 NA TRBJ2-7 once
TGCAGCGTTGAAGACGCAGCCGGCTCTCTTGGCTACACCTTC CSVEDAAGSLGYTF TRBV29-1 NA TRBJ1-2 NA
TGTGCCAGCAGCTGGGGAGTGGCCACAGATACGCAGTATTTT CASSWGVATDTQYF TRBV7-3 NA TRBJ2-3 NA
TGTGCCAGCGTTAAGACACGCCAAGAGACCCAGTACTTC CASVKTRQETQYF TRBV6-2/TRBV6-3 NA TRBJ2-5 few
TGTGCCAGCAGCTCCCGAGATGGGGGGCGTGACTATGGCTACACCTTC CASSSRDGGRDYGYTF TRBV7-2 NA TRBJ1-2 NA
TGTGCCAGCAGTTCCGCCAATAACTATGGCTACACCTTC CASSSANNYGYTF TRBV27 NA TRBJ1-2 few
TGCGCCAGCAGCTTGGATCAGAGAGTTAATTCACCCCTCCACTTT CASSLDQRVNSPLHF TRBV5-1 NA TRBJ1-6 NA
TGTGCCAGCAGCCAAATAGCGGGGATCCAAGAGACCCAGTACTTC CASSQIAGIQETQYF TRBV14 TRBD2 TRBJ2-5 few
TGTGCCAGCAGTGCTACGAACACCGGGGAGCTGTTTTTT CASSATNTGELFF TRBV2 NA TRBJ2-2 many
TGCAGTGCCGAAAAGGAAAAACTGTTTTTT CSAEKEKLFF TRBV20-1 NA TRBJ1-4 NA
TGTGCCAGCACCTTCCCCGAGACAGGGGCCAATGAGCAGTTCTTC CASTFPETGANEQFF TRBV6-6 TRBD1 TRBJ2-1 few
TGTGCCAGCACCCCGGAACGGAGGAACACTGAAGCTTTCTTT CASTPERRNTEAFF TRBV28 NA TRBJ1-1 NA
TGTGCCAGCAGCTGGACTAGCGGGGTCCAAGAGACCCAGTACTTC CASSWTSGVQETQYF TRBV5-6 TRBD2 TRBJ2-5 many
TGTGCCAGTCGACCTTCGACAGGGGGCGGGTACAATGAGCAGTTCTTC CASRPSTGGGYNEQFF TRBV19 TRBD1 TRBJ2-1 many
TGTGCCAGCAGTTCGGACAGGGGAAGGACTTACGAGCAGTACTTC CASSSDRGRTYEQYF TRBV7-9 TRBD1 TRBJ2-7 NA
TGTGCCAGCAGTGCGGGACAGAACAATCAGCCCCAGCATTTT CASSAGQNNQPQHF TRBV27 TRBD1 TRBJ1-5 NA
TGCGCCAGCAGCTTCGGACAGGGGGCGGCAGAGACCCAGTACTTC CASSFGQGAAETQYF TRBV5-1 TRBD1 TRBJ2-5 NA
TGCGCCAGCAGCCAAGATAGCTCGGGTGATACGCAGTATTTT CASSQDSSGDTQYF TRBV4-1 NA TRBJ2-3 NA
TGTGCCAGCACTCAACAGGGGTTCTACGAGCAGTACTTC CASTQQGFYEQYF TRBV6-2/TRBV6-3 TRBD1 TRBJ2-7 NA
TGTGCCAGCAGTCTCGGGACTAGCGCCCTCCAAGAGACCCAGTACTTC CASSLGTSALQETQYF TRBV12-3/TRBV12-4 TRBD2 TRBJ2-5 NA
TGTGCCAGCAGCGCGCGGGGGACGAGCACAGATACGCAGTATTTT CASSARGTSTDTQYF TRBV9 TRBD2 TRBJ2-3 NA
TGTGCCAGCAGCTTATGGGGAAGAGAGACCCAGTACTTC CASSLWGRETQYF TRBV7-2 NA TRBJ2-5 few
TGTGCCAGCAGCATCACTAGCGGGGGGGCCCCAGATACGCAGTATTTT CASSITSGGAPDTQYF TRBV7-2 TRBD2 TRBJ2-3 few
TGTGCCAGCCTGCTTGGAGATACGCAGTATTTT CASLLGDTQYF TRBV12-3/TRBV12-4 NA TRBJ2-3 few
TGTGCCAGCAGCCAAGCCCCAGCGGGTGGCCGGTACTTC CASSQAPAGGRYF TRBV3-1 NA TRBJ2-5 NA
TGTGCCAGTAGTCCCCCGGGCGGGGGGTCTTCCTACAATGAGCAGTTCTTC CASSPPGGGSSYNEQFF TRBV28 TRBD2 TRBJ2-1 NA